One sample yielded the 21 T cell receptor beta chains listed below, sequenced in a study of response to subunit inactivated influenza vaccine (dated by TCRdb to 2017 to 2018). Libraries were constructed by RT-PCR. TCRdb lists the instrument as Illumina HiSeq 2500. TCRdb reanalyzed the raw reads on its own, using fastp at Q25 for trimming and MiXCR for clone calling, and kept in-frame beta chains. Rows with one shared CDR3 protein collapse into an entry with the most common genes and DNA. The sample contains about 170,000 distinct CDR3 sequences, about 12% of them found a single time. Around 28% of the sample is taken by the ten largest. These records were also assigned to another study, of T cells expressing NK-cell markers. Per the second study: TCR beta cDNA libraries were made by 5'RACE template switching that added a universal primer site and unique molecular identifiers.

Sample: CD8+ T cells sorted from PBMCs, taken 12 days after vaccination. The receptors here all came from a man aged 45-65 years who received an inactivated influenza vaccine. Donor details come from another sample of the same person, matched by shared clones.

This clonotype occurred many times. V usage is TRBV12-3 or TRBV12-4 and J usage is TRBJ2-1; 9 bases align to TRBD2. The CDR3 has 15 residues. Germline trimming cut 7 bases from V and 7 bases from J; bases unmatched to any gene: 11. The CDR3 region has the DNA TGTGCCAGCACTCGGACTAGCGATTTGTATAATGAGCAGTTCTTC. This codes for CASTRTSDLYNEQFF.

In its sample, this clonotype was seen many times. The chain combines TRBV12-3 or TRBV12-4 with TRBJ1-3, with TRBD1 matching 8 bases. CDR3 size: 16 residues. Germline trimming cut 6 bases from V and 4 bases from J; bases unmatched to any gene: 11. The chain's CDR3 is CASRFQGALSGNTIYF. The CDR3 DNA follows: TGTGCCAGCAGATTCCAGGGGGCGCTTTCCGGAAACACCATATATTTT.

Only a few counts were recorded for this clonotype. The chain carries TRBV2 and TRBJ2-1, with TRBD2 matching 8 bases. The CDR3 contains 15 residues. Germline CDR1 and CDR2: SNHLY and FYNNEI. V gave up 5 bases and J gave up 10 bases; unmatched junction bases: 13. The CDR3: CASSLITGGPSEQFF. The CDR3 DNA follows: TGTGCCAGCAGTTTGATAACGGGAGGGCCCTCGGAGCAGTTCTTC.

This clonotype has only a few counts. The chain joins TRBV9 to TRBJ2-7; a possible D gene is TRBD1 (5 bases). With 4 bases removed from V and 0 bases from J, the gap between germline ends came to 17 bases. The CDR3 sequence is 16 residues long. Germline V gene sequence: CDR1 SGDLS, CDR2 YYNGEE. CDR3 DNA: TGTGCCAGCAGCTCATCCCAGGGCACCCCCTCCTACGAGCAGTACTTC. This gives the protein CASSSSQGTPSYEQYF.

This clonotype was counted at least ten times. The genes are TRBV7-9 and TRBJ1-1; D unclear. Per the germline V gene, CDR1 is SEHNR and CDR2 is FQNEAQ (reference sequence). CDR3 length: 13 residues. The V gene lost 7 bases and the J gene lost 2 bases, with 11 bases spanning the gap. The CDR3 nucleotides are TGTGCCAGCACCCCTGAACTCAACACTGAAGCTTTCTTT. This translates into CASTPELNTEAFF.

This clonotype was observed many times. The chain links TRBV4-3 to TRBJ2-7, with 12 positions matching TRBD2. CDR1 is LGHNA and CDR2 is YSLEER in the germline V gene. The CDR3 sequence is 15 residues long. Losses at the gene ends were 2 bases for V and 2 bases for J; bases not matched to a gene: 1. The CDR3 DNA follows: TGCGCCAGCAGCCAACTAGCGGGGGGGACCTACGAGCAGTACTTC. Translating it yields CASSQLAGGTYEQYF.

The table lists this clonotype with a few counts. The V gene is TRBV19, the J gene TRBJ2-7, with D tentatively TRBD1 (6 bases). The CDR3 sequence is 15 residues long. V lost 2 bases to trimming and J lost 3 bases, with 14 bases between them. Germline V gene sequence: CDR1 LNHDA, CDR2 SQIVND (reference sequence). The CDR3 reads CASSIRGQGIYEQYF. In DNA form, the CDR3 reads TGTGCCAGTAGTATAAGAGGGCAGGGGATCTACGAGCAGTACTTC.

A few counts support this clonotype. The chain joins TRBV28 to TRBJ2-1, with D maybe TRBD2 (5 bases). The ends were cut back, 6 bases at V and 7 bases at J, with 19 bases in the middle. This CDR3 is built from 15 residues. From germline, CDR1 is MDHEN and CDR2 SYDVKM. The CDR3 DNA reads TGTGCCAGCAGCACTAGTTATCGCCAATTTAATGAGCAGTTCTTC. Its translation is CASSTSYRQFNEQFF.

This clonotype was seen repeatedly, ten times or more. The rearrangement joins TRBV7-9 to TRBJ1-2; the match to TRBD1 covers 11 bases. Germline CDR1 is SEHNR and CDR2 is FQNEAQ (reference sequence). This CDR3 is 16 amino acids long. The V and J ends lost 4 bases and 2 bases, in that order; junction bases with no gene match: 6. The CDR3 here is CASSSDRGLFNYGYTF. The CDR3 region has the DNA TGTGCCAGCAGCTCGGACAGGGGGCTTTTCAACTATGGCTACACCTTC.

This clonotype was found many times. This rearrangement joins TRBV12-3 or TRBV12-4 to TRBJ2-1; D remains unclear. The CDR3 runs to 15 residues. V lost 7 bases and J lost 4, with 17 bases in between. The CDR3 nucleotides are TGTGCCAGCAACCCTTCCGGACGGATTTACAATGAGCAGTTCTTC. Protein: CASNPSGRIYNEQFF.

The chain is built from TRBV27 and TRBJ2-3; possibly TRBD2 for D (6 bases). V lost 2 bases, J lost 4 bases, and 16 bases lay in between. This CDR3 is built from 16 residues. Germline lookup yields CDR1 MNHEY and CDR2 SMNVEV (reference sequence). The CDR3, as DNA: TGTGCCAGCAGTTTAGTGGGCGGAACGGGGGCAGATACGCAGTATTTT. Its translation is CASSLVGGTGADTQYF.

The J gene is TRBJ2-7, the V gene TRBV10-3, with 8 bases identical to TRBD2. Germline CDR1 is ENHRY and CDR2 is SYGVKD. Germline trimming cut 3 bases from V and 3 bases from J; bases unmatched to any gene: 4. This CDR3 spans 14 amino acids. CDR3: CAISDAGTSYEQYF. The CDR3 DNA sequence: TGTGCCATCAGTGACGCCGGGACTAGCTACGAGCAGTACTTC.

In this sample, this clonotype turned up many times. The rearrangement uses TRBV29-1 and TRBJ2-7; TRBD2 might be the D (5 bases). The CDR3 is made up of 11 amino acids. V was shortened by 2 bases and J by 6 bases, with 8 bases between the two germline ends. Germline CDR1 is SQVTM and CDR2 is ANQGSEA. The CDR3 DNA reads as TGCAGCGTTGAAAACGGGATCGAGCAGTACTTC. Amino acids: CSVENGIEQYF.

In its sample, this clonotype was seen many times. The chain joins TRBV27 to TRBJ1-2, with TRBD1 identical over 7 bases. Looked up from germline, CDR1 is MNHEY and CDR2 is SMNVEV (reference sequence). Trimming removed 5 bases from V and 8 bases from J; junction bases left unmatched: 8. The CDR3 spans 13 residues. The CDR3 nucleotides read TGTGCCAGCAGTGTCGACAGGGTAGGCGGCTACACCTTC. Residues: CASSVDRVGGYTF.

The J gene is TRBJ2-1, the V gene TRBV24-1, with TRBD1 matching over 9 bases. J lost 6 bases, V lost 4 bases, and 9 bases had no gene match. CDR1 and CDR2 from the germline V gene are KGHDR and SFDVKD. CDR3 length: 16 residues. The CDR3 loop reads CATSETGTGKVNEQFF. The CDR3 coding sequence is TGTGCCACCAGTGAAACCGGGACAGGGAAGGTCAATGAGCAGTTCTTC.

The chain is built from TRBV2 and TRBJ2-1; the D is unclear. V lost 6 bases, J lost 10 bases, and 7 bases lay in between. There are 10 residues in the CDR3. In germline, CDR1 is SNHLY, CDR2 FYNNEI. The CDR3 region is CASSAREQFF. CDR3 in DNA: TGTGCCAGCAGCGCCCGGGAGCAGTTCTTC.

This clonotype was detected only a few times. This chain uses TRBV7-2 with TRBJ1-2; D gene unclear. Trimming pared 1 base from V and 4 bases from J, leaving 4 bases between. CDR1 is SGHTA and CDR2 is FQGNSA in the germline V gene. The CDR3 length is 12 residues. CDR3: CASSLGIYGYTF. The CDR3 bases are TGTGCCAGCAGCTTAGGGATCTATGGCTACACCTTC.

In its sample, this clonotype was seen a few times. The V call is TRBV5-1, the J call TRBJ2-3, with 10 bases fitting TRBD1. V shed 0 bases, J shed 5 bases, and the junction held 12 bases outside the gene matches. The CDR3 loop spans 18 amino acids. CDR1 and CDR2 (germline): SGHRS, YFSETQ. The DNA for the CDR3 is TGCGCCAGCAGCTTGGCTCTTTTGGGACAGGGGACAAAAGATACGCAGTATTTT. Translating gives CASSLALLGQGTKDTQYF.

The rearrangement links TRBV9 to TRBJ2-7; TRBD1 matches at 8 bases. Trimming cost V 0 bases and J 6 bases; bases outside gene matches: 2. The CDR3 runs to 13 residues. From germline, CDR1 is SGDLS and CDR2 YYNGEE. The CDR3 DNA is TGTGCCAGCAGCGTAGGGGACAGGAGCGAGCAGTACTTC. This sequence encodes CASSVGDRSEQYF.

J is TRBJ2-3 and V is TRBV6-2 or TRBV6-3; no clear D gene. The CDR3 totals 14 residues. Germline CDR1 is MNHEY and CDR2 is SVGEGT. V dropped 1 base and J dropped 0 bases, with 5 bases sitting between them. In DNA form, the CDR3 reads TGTGCCAGCAGTTACTATGTGAGCACAGATACGCAGTATTTT. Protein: CASSYYVSTDTQYF.

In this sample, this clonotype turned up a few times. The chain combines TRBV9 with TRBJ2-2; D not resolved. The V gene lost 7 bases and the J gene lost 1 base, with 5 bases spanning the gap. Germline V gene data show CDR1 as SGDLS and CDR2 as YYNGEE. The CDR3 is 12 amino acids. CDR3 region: CASGRNTGELFF. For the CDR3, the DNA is TGTGCCAGCGGGCGGAACACCGGGGAGCTGTTTTTT.